The 27 T cell receptor beta chains listed next were all sequenced from one sample in a study of blood T cell repertoires in COVID-19. Sequencing used immunoSEQ multiplex PCR; TCRdb keeps in-frame clones, though not all of them. The table includes roughly 180,000 clones, about 88% detected once. What was sequenced was peripheral blood. These TCRs come from a woman in her twenties or thirties with active or convalescent COVID-19.

V and J are TRBV15 and TRBJ1-5, with a possible D match to TRBD1 (6 bases). Trimming took off 5 bases at V and 1 base at J, with 15 bases between the two ends. CDR3 length: 16 residues. Germline assignment: CDR1 LNHNV and CDR2 YYDKDF (reference sequence). The DNA for the CDR3 is TGTGCCACCAGCCCCCGGGGGGGGGCCAGCAATCAGCCCCAGCATTTT. Translating gives CATSPRGGASNQPQHF.

V is TRBV5-1 and J is TRBJ2-1, with a tentative D call TRBD2 (6 bases). Germline CDR1 reads SGHRS; CDR2 reads YFSETQ. The CDR3 contains 13 residues. Trimming removed 3 bases from V and 9 bases from J, with 13 bases in between. CDR3 sequence reads: CASSSVGGIEQFF. In nucleotides, the CDR3 is TGCGCCAGCAGCTCCGTGGGGGGTATTGAGCAGTTCTTC. The full variable domain, its missing parts supplied by reference TRBV5-1 and TRBJ2-1, is KAGVTQTPRYLIKTRGQQVTLSCSPISGHRSVSWYQQTPGQGLQFLFEYFSETQRNKGNFPGRFSGRQFSNSRSEMNVSTLELGDSALYLCASSSVGGIEQFFGPGTRLTVL.

The chain joins TRBV25-1 to TRBJ2-5, with 10 bases aligning to TRBD2. V lost 4 bases to trimming and J lost 5 bases; unmatched junction nucleotides: 7. The CDR3 totals 15 residues. Germline assignment: CDR1 MGHDK and CDR2 SYGVNS. The CDR3 DNA is TGTGCCAGCAGTGTAGGGACTAGCGTATTGGAGACCCAGTACTTC. Its protein is CASSVGTSVLETQYF. Combining the CDR3 with reference TRBV25-1 and TRBJ2-5 gives the whole variable domain EADIYQTPRYLVIGTGKKITLECSQTMGHDKMYWYQQDPGMELHLIHYSYGVNSTEKGDLSSESTVSRIRTEHFPLTLESARPSHTSQYLCASSVGTSVLETQYFGPGTRLLVL.

V is TRBV2 and J is TRBJ2-3, with D possibly matching TRBD1 (6 bases). The CDR3 runs to 16 residues. V lost 3 bases and J lost 1, with 14 bases in between. Per the germline V gene, CDR1 is SNHLY and CDR2 is FYNNEI. In DNA form, the CDR3 reads TGTGCCAGCAGTGATGGTGGGGGCTATGGCACAGATACGCAGTATTTT. Translated: CASSDGGGYGTDTQYF. Full variable domain (rest looked up from reference TRBV2 and TRBJ2-3): EPEVTQTPSHQVTQMGQEVILRCVPISNHLYFYWYRQILGQKVEFLVSFYNNEISEKSEIFDDQFSVERPDGSNFTLKIRSTKLEDSAMYFCASSDGGGYGTDTQYFGPGTRLTVL.

In its sample, this clone was seen a few times. The J gene is TRBJ2-2, the V gene TRBV15, with a possible D match to TRBD2 (5 bases). This CDR3 has 15 residues. Germline values: CDR1 LNHNV, CDR2 YYDKDF (reference sequence). V was clipped by 3 bases and J by 3 bases, with 11 bases between them. This CDR3 reads CATSRTYSDTGELFF. CDR3 coding DNA: TGTGCCACCAGCAGGACGTATAGCGACACCGGGGAGCTGTTTTTT.

The rearrangement uses TRBV6-5 and TRBJ2-5; 9 positions match TRBD2. V shed 5 bases, J shed 7 bases, and the junction held 8 bases outside the gene matches. Germline CDR1 is MNHEY and CDR2 is SVGAGI. The CDR3 covers 14 residues. In DNA, the CDR3 is TGTGCCAGCAGTCGTTACGGGACTAGCTCGACCCAGTACTTC. Protein: CASSRYGTSSTQYF.

The chain combines TRBV14 with TRBJ1-2; D gene uncertain. The CDR3 sequence is 14 residues long. CDR1 SGHDN and CDR2 FVKESK come from the germline V gene. With 3 bases removed from V and 3 bases from J, the gap between germline ends came to 11 bases. The CDR3 region is CASSHTEEHYGYTF. The CDR3 DNA reads as TGTGCCAGCAGCCACACCGAGGAACACTATGGCTACACCTTC.

The CDR3: CAWKRTGGTSYEQYF. The DNA of the CDR3 is TGTGCCTGGAAACGGACAGGGGGAACCTCCTACGAGCAGTACTTC. This rearrangement joins TRBV30 to TRBJ2-7, with 10 nucleotides matching TRBD1. V was pared by 4 bases and J by 0 bases, with 6 bases of the junction left unmatched. This CDR3 contains 15 residues. CDR1 is GTSNPN and CDR2 is SVGIG in the germline V gene (reference sequence).

The gene calls are TRBV3-1 (or the pseudogene TRBV3-2) and TRBJ1-3; D ambiguous. This CDR3 has 13 residues. Trimming took off 5 bases at V and 4 bases at J, with 9 bases between the two ends. Germline V CDR1 and CDR2: LGHDT, YNNKEL (reference sequence). DNA of the CDR3: TGTGCCAGCAGCTTAGACGGGGGAAACACCATATATTTT. Its translation: CASSLDGGNTIYF.

V gene TRBV10-3 combines with J gene TRBJ2-2, with a weak D call TRBD1 (6 bases). The germline V and J ends were trimmed by 3 bases and 5 bases, with 13 bases remaining between them. CDR3 size: 15 residues. CDR1 is ENHRY and CDR2 is SYGVKD in the germline V gene. The DNA for the CDR3 is TGTGCCATCAGTGACGGGACAAGAGGTACCGGGGAGCTGTTTTTT. It yields the protein CAISDGTRGTGELFF.

This clone was seen more than once but under ten times. This chain uses TRBV7-2 with TRBJ1-3; D is uncertain. Germline V CDR1 and CDR2: SGHTA, FQGNSA. V shed 8 bases and J shed 2 bases, with 10 bases lying between them. CDR3 length: 13 residues. Here the CDR3 reads CASSRVPGNTIYF. DNA of the CDR3: TGTGCCAGCTCGCGGGTTCCTGGAAACACCATATATTTT.

A remark on this clone: Other DNA sequences in this sample translate to the same CDR3. The V call is TRBV7-2, the J call TRBJ1-1; no reliable D call. V dropped 5 bases and J dropped 0 bases, with 7 bases sitting between them. The CDR3 is made up of 13 amino acids. From germline, CDR1 is SGHTA and CDR2 FQGNSA. This chain's CDR3 is CASSPYLNTEAFF. Written as DNA, the CDR3 is TGTGCCAGCAGCCCTTATTTGAACACTGAAGCTTTCTTT.

To note about this clone: An end of the junction does not agree with germline; a read error may underlie this. The chain couples TRBV7-7 to TRBJ2-5; 10 positions match TRBD2. The CDR3 loop spans 15 amino acids. Germline CDR1 SSHAT, CDR2 FNYEAQ (reference sequence). CDR3 sequence (DNA): TGTGCTAGCAGCTTAGTTGGGACTAGCGTAGAGACCCAGTACTTC. Amino acids: CASSLVGTSVETQYF.

This chain connects TRBV29-1 to TRBJ2-1, with TRBD1 matching 7 bases. V lost 8 bases to trimming and J lost 6 bases; unmatched junction nucleotides: 10. CDR1 SQVTM and CDR2 ANQGSEA come from the germline V gene. The CDR3 has 13 residues. The CDR3 bases are TGCAGCCTGTGTACTGAGGGGGCCAATGAGCAGTTCTTC. It yields the protein CSLCTEGANEQFF.

This clone was found once. This rearrangement joins TRBV15 to TRBJ1-1, with 8 bases lining up with TRBD1. Germline trimming cut 3 bases from V and 6 bases from J; bases unmatched to any gene: 9. The germline V gene encodes CDR1 LNHNV and CDR2 YYDKDF (reference sequence). The CDR3 extends over 15 amino acids. In DNA form, the CDR3 reads TGTGCCACCAGCAGCGGCCAGGGGGCAGGGTCTGAAGCTTTCTTT. This sequence encodes CATSSGQGAGSEAFF. Together with reference TRBV15 and TRBJ1-1, the CDR3 gives the full variable domain: DAMVIQNPRYQVTQFGKPVTLSCSQTLNHNVMYWYQQKSSQAPKLLFHYYDKDFNNEADTPDNFQSRRPNTSFCFLDIRSPGLGDTAMYLCATSSGQGAGSEAFFGQGTRLTVV.

The V call is TRBV2, the J call TRBJ2-3; a weak D match, TRBD2 (6 bases). The length of the CDR3 is 17 residues. Trimming took off 5 bases at V and 4 bases at J, with 22 bases between the two ends. Germline V gene sequence: CDR1 SNHLY, CDR2 FYNNEI. This CDR3 is CASSHLGTGDGPDTQYF. The DNA for the CDR3 is TGTGCCAGCAGTCATCTTGGGACGGGGGACGGGCCAGATACGCAGTATTTT. The full variable domain, with the rest looked up from reference TRBV2 and TRBJ2-3, is EPEVTQTPSHQVTQMGQEVILRCVPISNHLYFYWYRQILGQKVEFLVSFYNNEISEKSEIFDDQFSVERPDGSNFTLKIRSTKLEDSAMYFCASSHLGTGDGPDTQYFGPGTRLTVL.

The CDR3 nucleotides are TGTGCCAGCAGCCCGGCTGCTACGGGCGAGCAGTACTTC. Its protein is CASSPAATGEQYF. The chain has TRBV6-5 and TRBJ2-7; no clear D. CDR1 MNHEY and CDR2 SVGAGI come from the germline V gene. This CDR3 spans 13 amino acids. Trimming stripped 6 bases from V and 6 bases from J, with 15 bases between.

The chain has TRBV6-2 or TRBV6-3 and TRBJ2-1; possible D gene TRBD1, 6 bases. The germline V gene encodes CDR1 MNHEY and CDR2 SVGEGT. Between the trimmed V and J ends, which lost 2 bases and 2 bases, there was a span of 13 bases. This CDR3 spans 16 amino acids. Here the CDR3 reads CASSYLWWGPYNEQFF. CDR3 nucleotides: TGTGCCAGCAGTTACCTGTGGTGGGGGCCCTACAATGAGCAGTTCTTC.

This clone was counted once. The rearrangement links TRBV7-9 to TRBJ1-4; 9 bases agree with TRBD1. This CDR3 has 14 amino acids. Germline trimming cut 1 base from V and 8 bases from J; bases unmatched to any gene: 2. CDR1 and CDR2 (germline): SEHNR, FQNEAQ (reference sequence). The CDR3 coding sequence is TGTGCCAGCAGCTTAGACAGGGGGCGGGAAAAACTGTTTTTT. This codes for CASSLDRGREKLFF.

This clone was detected a few times. The gene calls are TRBV28 and TRBJ2-7, with TRBD1 identical over 7 bases. The germline V gene has CDR1 MDHEN and CDR2 SYDVKM. V dropped 5 bases and J dropped 4; count of bases not matched to a gene: 5. The CDR3 is made up of 13 amino acids. The CDR3 DNA follows: TGTGCCAGCAGTCCGGGACAGTCTTACGAGCAGTACTTC. It encodes CASSPGQSYEQYF. Full variable domain (missing parts from reference TRBV28 and TRBJ2-7): DVKVTQSSRYLVKRTGEKVFLECVQDMDHENMFWYRQDPGLGLRLIYFSYDVKMKEKGDIPEGYSVSREKKERFSLILESASTNQTSMYLCASSPGQSYEQYFGPGTRLTVT.

V and J are TRBV19 and TRBJ2-1; 9 nucleotides match TRBD2. The CDR3 is 14 residues long. J gave up 6 bases and V 7 bases, and 7 bases lay outside the gene matches. Germline V gives CDR1 LNHDA, CDR2 SQIVND (reference sequence). For the CDR3, the DNA is TGTGCCAGTACCTTAGCGGGAGAGATCAATGAGCAGTTCTTC. It codes for CASTLAGEINEQFF. Full variable domain (rest looked up from reference TRBV19 and TRBJ2-1): DGGITQSPKYLFRKEGQNVTLSCEQNLNHDAMYWYRQDPGQGLRLIYYSQIVNDFQKGDIAEGYSVSREKKESFPLTVTSAQKNPTAFYLCASTLAGEINEQFFGPGTRLTVL.

The chain has TRBV24-1 and TRBJ2-3; 9 nucleotides agree with TRBD2. The germline V gene has CDR1 KGHDR and CDR2 SFDVKD. J was trimmed by 0 bases and V by 6 bases; bases with no gene match: 18. There are 20 residues in the CDR3. For the CDR3, the DNA is TGTGCCACCAGTACTCCCTCCGCTAGCGGGACCGGTACTAGCACAGATACGCAGTATTTT. Translation: CATSTPSASGTGTSTDTQYF.

The chain joins TRBV10-3 to TRBJ2-7; 8 bases are shared with TRBD1. Unmatched junction bases numbered 5, after V lost 4 bases and J lost 3 bases. Germline V CDR1 and CDR2: ENHRY, SYGVKD. The CDR3 covers 14 residues. CDR3 nucleotide sequence: TGTGCCATCAGTGCACAGGGGGGCGACTACGAGCAGTACTTC. Translating gives CAISAQGGDYEQYF.

This clone was seen only a few times. This rearrangement joins TRBV21-1 to TRBJ1-3; the table's D call of TRBD1 was not tested on the DNA. TRBV21-1 is tagged as a pseudogene. The CDR3 spans 16 residues. CDR3 bases: TGTGCCAGCAGCAAATGGGGTCGGACAGCTGGAAACACCATATATTTT. Translating gives CASSKWGRTAGNTIYF.

The chain combines TRBV15 with TRBJ2-1; 9 bases are shared with TRBD1. Germline CDR1 and CDR2: LNHNV and YYDKDF (reference sequence). The CDR3 is 15 amino acids. The V and J ends lost 3 bases and 7 bases, in that order; junction bases with no gene match: 7. The chain's CDR3 is CATSSVRDRANEQFF. The CDR3 DNA reads TGTGCCACCAGCAGTGTCCGGGACAGGGCGAATGAGCAGTTCTTC.

This clone was observed a single time. The chain couples TRBV28 to TRBJ2-6; 7 bases align to TRBD2. After removal of 4 bases from V and 3 bases from J, the junction contained 9 bases not matched to a gene. The CDR3 loop spans 17 amino acids. Germline V lookup: CDR1 MDHEN, CDR2 SYDVKM. The CDR3 bases are TGTGCCAGCAGTTACGGCGGGAGTGGTGGTGGGGCCAACGTCCTGACTTTC. The encoded protein is CASSYGGSGGGANVLTF.

The chain carries TRBV13 and TRBJ2-1; 9 nucleotides line up with TRBD2. The J segment lost 2 bases and the V segment lost 4 bases, leaving 3 bases of the junction unmatched. The CDR3 runs to 15 residues. Germline lookup yields CDR1 PRHDT and CDR2 FYEKMQ (reference sequence). This CDR3 reads CASSSLAGTYNEQFF. The CDR3 DNA follows: TGTGCCAGCAGCTCGCTAGCGGGAACCTACAATGAGCAGTTCTTC.